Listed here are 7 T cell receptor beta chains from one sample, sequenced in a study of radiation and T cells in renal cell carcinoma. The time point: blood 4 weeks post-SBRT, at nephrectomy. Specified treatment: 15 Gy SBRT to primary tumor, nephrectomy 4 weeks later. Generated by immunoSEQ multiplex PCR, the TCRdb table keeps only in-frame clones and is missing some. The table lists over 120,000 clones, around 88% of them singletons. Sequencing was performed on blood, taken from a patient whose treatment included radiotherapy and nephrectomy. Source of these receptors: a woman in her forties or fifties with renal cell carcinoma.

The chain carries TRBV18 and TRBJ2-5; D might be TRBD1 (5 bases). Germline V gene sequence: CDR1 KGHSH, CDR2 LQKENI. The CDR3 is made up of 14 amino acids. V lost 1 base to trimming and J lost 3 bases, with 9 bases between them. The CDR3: CASSPRQGKETQYF. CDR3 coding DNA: TGTGCCAGCTCACCACGGCAGGGAAAAGAGACCCAGTACTTC.

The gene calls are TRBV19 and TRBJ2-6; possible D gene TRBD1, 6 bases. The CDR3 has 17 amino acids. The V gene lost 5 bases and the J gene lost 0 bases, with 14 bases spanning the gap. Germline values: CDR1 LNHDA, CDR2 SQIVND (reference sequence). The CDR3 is CASSLQKDSSGANVLTF. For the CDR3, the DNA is TGTGCCAGTAGTCTTCAGAAGGACAGCTCTGGGGCCAACGTCCTGACTTTC.

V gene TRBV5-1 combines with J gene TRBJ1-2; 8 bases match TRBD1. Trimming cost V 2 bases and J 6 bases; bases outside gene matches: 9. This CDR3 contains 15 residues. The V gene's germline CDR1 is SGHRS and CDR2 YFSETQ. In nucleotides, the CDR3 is TGCGCCAGCAGCTTAGGTGGACAGGGCGGTGATGGCTACACCTTC. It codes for CASSLGGQGGDGYTF.

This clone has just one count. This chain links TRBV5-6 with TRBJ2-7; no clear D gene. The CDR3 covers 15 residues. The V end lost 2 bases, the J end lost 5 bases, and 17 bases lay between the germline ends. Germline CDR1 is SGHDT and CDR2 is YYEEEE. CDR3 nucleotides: TGTGCCAGCAGCTTCTTCGATCAACTCTACGACGAGCAGTACTTC. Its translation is CASSFFDQLYDEQYF.

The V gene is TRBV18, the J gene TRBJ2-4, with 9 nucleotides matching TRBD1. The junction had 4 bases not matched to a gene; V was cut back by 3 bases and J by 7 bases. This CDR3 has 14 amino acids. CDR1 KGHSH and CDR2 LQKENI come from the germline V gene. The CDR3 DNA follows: TGTGCCAGCTCACCCCGGACAGGGGATAACATTCAGTACTTC. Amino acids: CASSPRTGDNIQYF. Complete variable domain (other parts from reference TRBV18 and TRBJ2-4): NAGVMQNPRHLVRRRGQEARLRCSPMKGHSHVYWYRQLPEEGLKFMVYLQKENIIDESGMPKERFSAEFPKEGPSILRIQQVVRGDSAAYFCASSPRTGDNIQYFGAGTRLSVL.

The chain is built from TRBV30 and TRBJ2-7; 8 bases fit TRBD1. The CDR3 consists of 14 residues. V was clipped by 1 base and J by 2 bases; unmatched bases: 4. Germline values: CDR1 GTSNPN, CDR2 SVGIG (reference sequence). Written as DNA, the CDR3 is TGTGCCTGGAGTGCGTCAGGGGGCCCCTACGAGCAGTACTTC. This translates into CAWSASGGPYEQYF.

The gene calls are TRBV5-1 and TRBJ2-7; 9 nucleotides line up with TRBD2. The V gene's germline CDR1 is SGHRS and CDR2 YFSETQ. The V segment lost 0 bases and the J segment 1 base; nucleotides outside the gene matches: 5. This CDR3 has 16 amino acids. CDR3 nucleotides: TGCGCCAGCAGCTTGGGAGCGGGGGGCCTTTCCTACGAGCAGTACTTC. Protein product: CASSLGAGGLSYEQYF.